At least ten counts were recorded for the clone carrying this T cell receptor beta chain. Its antigen remains unidentified. The lymph nodes were axillary draining lymph nodes from breast cancer patients. TCRdb re-derived calls from the multiplex PCR reads in MiXCR, one entry per CDR3 protein. This sample has under 350,000 distinct CDR3 sequences; over 25% occur once, and the top ten carry around 1.1%. The data are from a study of breast tumors, draining lymph nodes, adjacent tissues. Study-wide results and limits: Tumor repertoires ranked between lymph nodes and nontumor tissue in diversity, with V and J gene preferences. Most tumor T cells seemingly derive from lymph node, then expand in tumor.

Trimming at V came to 2 bases and at J to 0 bases, leaving 8 bases not matched to a gene. This CDR3 is 18 amino acids long. CDR1 MNHEY and CDR2 SVGAGI come from the germline V gene. The TCR comes from a female donor with breast cancer. Some clones in this sample may be carry-over from other donors' samples. The chain uses TRBV6-5 and TRBJ1-3, with TRBD1 matching 9 bases. The sample comprised axillary lymph node tissue. The CDR3 loop is CASSYLTGGSSSGNTIYF. The CDR3 DNA sequence: TGTGCCAGCAGTTACCTGACAGGGGGTTCAAGCTCTGGAAACACCATATATTTT.